Listed below are T cell receptor beta chains from one sample, sequenced in a study of T cell repertoires in cytomegalovirus infection. TCRdb used MiXCR to reprocess the reads, holding one entry per CDR3 protein. The table lists fewer than 700,000 distinct CDR3 sequences, 24% of them singletons, with 7% to 9% in the top ten. Sequences were obtained from CD8+ T cells from PBMCs. Receptor source: a human donor in good health (CMV status not recorded). Some clones in this sample may be carry-over from other donors' samples. The CDR3 runs from the conserved cysteine through the conserved F or W.

V gene	J gene	CDR3 protein
TRBV27	TRBJ2-7	CASSPGTFYEQYF
TRBV12-3/TRBV12-4	TRBJ2-5	CASTPGRGGLETQYF
TRBV20-1	TRBJ2-3	CSARGWGRGTDTQYF
TRBV20-1	TRBJ2-1	CSARGGSTYNEQFF
TRBV6-6	TRBJ2-1	CASSYPIPRTSGESYNEQFF
TRBV6-2/TRBV6-3	TRBJ2-1	CASSYSWGGVDEQFF
TRBV29-1	TRBJ2-2	CSVEVGGSTGELFF
TRBV6-6	TRBJ2-1	CASSYTGGQDNEQFF
TRBV29-1	TRBJ2-3	CSVDDLPLAGARDTQYF
TRBV12-3/TRBV12-4	TRBJ2-2	CANRIVGGAGTGELFF
TRBV6-5	TRBJ2-3	CASSGTATDTQYF
TRBV7-2	TRBJ2-1	CASSSAVYEQFF
TRBV7-8	TRBJ1-5	CASSPEAGSYSNQPQHF
TRBV11-2	TRBJ2-2	CASSPGLAGGLNTGELFF
TRBV28	TRBJ1-5	CASRKEIYSNQPQHF
TRBV14	TRBJ1-1	CASSQDGGGRTEAFF
TRBV11-1	TRBJ2-3	CASQLAPDTQYF
TRBV7-9	TRBJ1-4	CASSPDPEREKLFF
TRBV6-1	TRBJ2-2	CASSERFRSYAANTGELFF
TRBV7-9	TRBJ2-5	CASSLTQDQETQYF
TRBV20-1	TRBJ2-4	CSAREDRGSIAKNIQYF
TRBV7-9	TRBJ1-5	CASSLAKTENNQPQHF
TRBV24-1	TRBJ2-2	CATSDWEGDAGELFF
TRBV29-1	TRBJ1-2	CSVETRDGYTF
TRBV7-3	TRBJ1-4	CANIPGTEIEKLFF
TRBV20-1	TRBJ2-2	CSARVPGELFF
TRBV29-1	TRBJ1-1	CSVVFMNTEAFF
TRBV13	TRBJ1-1	CASSLEGEGTEAFF
TRBV7-6	TRBJ1-1	CASRSDGGWSAEAFF
TRBV6-2/TRBV6-3	TRBJ2-1	CASTGQGGFQFF
TRBV7-9	TRBJ2-5	CASTMSGTEETQYF